A selection of T cell receptor beta chains follows, all from one sample in a study of blood T cell repertoires in COVID-19. The assay was immunoSEQ multiplex PCR, and TCRdb's table has in-frame clones only and misses some. Here the sample spans 350,000 to 450,000 clones, roughly 85% being singletons. Sequencing was performed on peripheral blood. These receptors were obtained from a woman younger than 35 with acute or convalescent COVID-19. CDR3s include the opening cysteine and the closing phenylalanine or tryptophan. D genes are given only for firm matches. Clone size is not always given. Where it is, it says once, few, many or a class for expanded clones.

J gene: TRBJ1-1
clone size: few
D gene: .
V gene: TRBV6-5
CDR3 length: 14
CDR3 protein: CASSYSSGVTEAFF
CDR3 DNA: TGTGCCAGCAGTTACTCATCAGGGGTCACTGAAGCTTTCTTT

J gene: TRBJ2-3
clone size: .
D gene: .
V gene: TRBV28
CDR3 length: 17
CDR3 protein: CASSLRRSAAGTDTQYF
CDR3 DNA: TGTGCCAGCAGTTTAAGGCGTTCTGCGGCGGGCACAGATACGCAGTATTTT

J gene: TRBJ2-5
clone size: .
D gene: .
V gene: TRBV10-2
CDR3 length: 13
CDR3 protein: CATSREDIETQYF
CDR3 DNA: TGCGCCACCTCCCGAGAGGATATTGAGACCCAGTACTTC

J gene: TRBJ1-2
clone size: .
D gene: TRBD1
V gene: TRBV9
CDR3 length: 15
CDR3 protein: CASSAPGQGGNGYTF
CDR3 DNA: TGTGCCAGCAGCGCCCCGGGACAGGGGGGGAATGGCTACACCTTC

J gene: TRBJ1-5
clone size: .
D gene: TRBD1
V gene: TRBV6-1
CDR3 length: 15
CDR3 protein: CASSELTGNNQPQHF
CDR3 DNA: TGTGCCAGCAGTGAGCTGACAGGGAACAATCAGCCCCAGCATTTT

J gene: TRBJ1-6
clone size: .
D gene: .
V gene: TRBV18
CDR3 length: 15
CDR3 protein: CASSSGQTDNSPLHF
CDR3 DNA: TGTGCCAGCTCCTCCGGACAGACGGATAATTCACCCCTCCACTTT

J gene: TRBJ2-5
clone size: once
D gene: .
V gene: TRBV4-1
CDR3 length: 15
CDR3 protein: CASSRTMLPAETQYF
CDR3 DNA: TGCGCCAGCAGCCGAACTATGCTCCCGGCGGAGACCCAGTACTTC

J gene: TRBJ1-1
clone size: .
D gene: .
V gene: TRBV6-5
CDR3 length: 13
CDR3 protein: CASSYGRSTEAFF
CDR3 DNA: TGTGCCAGCAGTTACGGCAGGTCGACTGAAGCTTTCTTT

J gene: TRBJ1-3
clone size: .
D gene: .
V gene: TRBV5-6
CDR3 length: 15
CDR3 protein: CASSITGFSGNTIYF
CDR3 DNA: TGTGCCAGCAGCATAACAGGCTTCTCTGGAAACACCATATATTTT

J gene: TRBJ2-5
clone size: once
D gene: .
V gene: TRBV18
CDR3 length: 13
CDR3 protein: CASSPYREETQYF
CDR3 DNA: TGTGCCAGCTCACCCTACAGGGAGGAGACCCAGTACTTC

J gene: TRBJ1-2
clone size: .
D gene: TRBD1
V gene: TRBV5-1
CDR3 length: 14
CDR3 protein: CASSSGQGAGGYTF
CDR3 DNA: TGCGCCAGCAGCTCCGGACAGGGGGCGGGTGGCTACACCTTC

J gene: TRBJ1-3
clone size: .
D gene: .
V gene: TRBV25-1
CDR3 length: 16
CDR3 protein: CASSPSSASSGNTIYF
CDR3 DNA: TGTGCCAGCAGCCCCTCGAGCGCGAGCTCTGGAAACACCATATATTTT

J gene: TRBJ2-3
clone size: .
D gene: .
V gene: TRBV24-1
CDR3 length: 14
CDR3 protein: CATSGSGTFDTQYF
CDR3 DNA: TGTGCCACCAGTGGGTCTGGGACATTCGATACGCAGTATTTT

J gene: TRBJ2-6
clone size: .
D gene: .
V gene: TRBV16
CDR3 length: 15
CDR3 protein: CASEPTETGANVLTF
CDR3 DNA: TGTGCCAGCGAGCCAACGGAGACCGGGGCCAACGTCCTGACTTTC

J gene: TRBJ1-1
clone size: .
D gene: .
V gene: TRBV2
CDR3 length: 13
CDR3 protein: CASSELKRAEAFF
CDR3 DNA: TGTGCCAGCAGCGAGCTGAAACGGGCTGAAGCTTTCTTT

J gene: TRBJ2-7
clone size: .
D gene: .
V gene: TRBV29-1
CDR3 length: 13
CDR3 protein: CSALSWSSYEQYF
CDR3 DNA: TGCAGCGCCCTCAGCTGGAGCTCCTACGAGCAGTACTTC

J gene: TRBJ1-3
clone size: .
D gene: .
V gene: TRBV5-6
CDR3 length: 16
CDR3 protein: CASSLAKLSSGNTIYF
CDR3 DNA: TGTGCCAGCAGCTTGGCGAAACTGTCCTCTGGAAACACCATATATTTT